This T cell receptor (beta chain) was profiled in a study of T-cell memory formation after mild COVID-19. Researchers used 5'RACE with constant-segment primers to make TCR alpha and TCR beta cDNA libraries that carry sample barcodes and UMIs. A single record per CDR3 protein comes from TCRdb applying MiXCR to the 5' RACE reads. The sample yields around 90,000 distinct CDR3 sequences, 10% to 15% seen once. This clonotype has just a few counts. The antigen remains undetermined. Study-wide results and limits: CD4+ contracting clones were mainly CM and EM; CD8+ ones, EMRA. The authors did not confirm SARS-CoV-2 specificity of second-wave clones peaking day 37. From day 15 to 85, contracting clones were balanced between CD4 and CD8, whereas later expanders leaned toward CD4+.

Sequencing was performed on PBMCs or a T cell subset sorted from them (not recorded which). The source is an adult woman who had mild COVID-19 (a few samples of this study predate the infection). Cell type and time point are not known.

CDR3 region: CSAHASGGTSTDTQYF. The CDR3, as DNA: TGCAGTGCCCACGCTAGCGGGGGGACTAGCACAGATACGCAGTATTTT. This sequence joins TRBV20-1 and TRBJ2-3; 11 bases align to TRBD2. Trimming at V came to 6 bases and at J to 0 bases, leaving 8 bases not matched to a gene. The CDR3 spans 16 residues. Germline lookup yields CDR1 DFQATT and CDR2 SNEGSKA (reference sequence).